Here is one TCR beta chain with its context. This entry is derived from a study of blood T cell repertoires in COVID-19. Whole-study context: The study drew acute and convalescent COVID-19 samples from the United States, Italy and Spain.

The study assigned cohorts using participant-reported clinical history. In the original analysis: The assay estimated nucleated cells by amplifying reference gene primers. The protocol was immunoSEQ multiplex PCR, while the TCRdb copy is restricted to in-frame clones and leaves out a portion. V, J and clone size were drawn from that table, and D and trimming were deduced from the DNA. This repertoire shows some 240,000 clones, about 88% found once; its top ten account for around 3.9%. Deletions cut 5 bases from V and 3 bases from J, with 16 bases between. The CDR3 sequence is 15 residues long. The germline V gene has CDR1 SQVTM and CDR2 ANQGSEA.

This clonotype was obtained from a man aged 30-40 years with acute COVID-19. This chain links TRBV29-1 with TRBJ1-4; perhaps TRBD1 as D (5 bases). The sample was PBMCs or T cells enriched from blood (not recorded which). This CDR3 reads CSVSPPGGSNEKLFF. CDR3 coding DNA: TGCAGCGTTTCCCCTCCTGGGGGGTCTAATGAAAAACTGTTTTTT.